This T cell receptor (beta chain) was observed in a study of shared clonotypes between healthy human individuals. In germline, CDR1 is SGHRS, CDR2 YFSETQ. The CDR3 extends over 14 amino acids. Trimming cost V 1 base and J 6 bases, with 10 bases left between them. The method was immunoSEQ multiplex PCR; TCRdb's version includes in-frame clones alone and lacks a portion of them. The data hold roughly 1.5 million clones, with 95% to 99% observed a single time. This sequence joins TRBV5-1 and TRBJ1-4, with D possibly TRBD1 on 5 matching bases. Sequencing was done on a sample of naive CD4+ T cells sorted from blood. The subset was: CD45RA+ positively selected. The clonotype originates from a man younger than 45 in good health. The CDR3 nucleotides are TGCGCCAGCAGCTTGATTGGGGCGGATGAAAAACTGTTTTTT. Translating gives CASSLIGADEKLFF.